A single sample is the source of the 25 T cell receptor beta chains below, sequenced in a study of cytomegalovirus exposure and HLA in healthy donors. This PCR relied on a set of 60 Vbeta primers and 13 Jbeta primers. Repertoires were generated with immunoSEQ multiplex PCR, while TCRdb's copy carries only in-frame clones and drops some. This sample yields about 140,000 clones, of which 73% are seen a single time; approximately 14% belongs to the top ten. The sequencing input was PBMCs. Receptors originate from a human donor in good health.

This chain joins TRBV7-9 and TRBJ1-2; D possibly corresponds to TRBD1 (5 bases). Looked up from germline, CDR1 is SEHNR and CDR2 is FQNEAQ (reference sequence). This CDR3 comprises 14 residues. V was cut by 5 bases and J by 3 bases, with 13 bases left in between. The CDR3 region is CASSQSGFDYGYTF. The CDR3 DNA follows: TGTGCCAGCAGCCAATCAGGGTTCGACTATGGCTACACCTTC.

The chain combines TRBV6-1 with TRBJ2-1, with TRBD2 identical over 10 bases. The V and J ends lost 3 bases and 4 bases, in that order; junction bases with no gene match: 3. Germline CDR1 and CDR2: MNHNS and SASEGT. The CDR3 extends over 15 amino acids. CDR3 in DNA: TGTGCCAGCAGTGAGTGGACTAGCGGTTACAATGAGCAGTTCTTC. Translation gives CASSEWTSGYNEQFF.

The chain joins TRBV21-1 to TRBJ2-2; TRBD1 is the table's D call, not checked against the DNA. TRBV21-1 is a pseudogene segment. The CDR3 sequence is 17 residues long. The CDR3: CASSKEVFDRVTGELFF. The CDR3 coding sequence is TGTGCCAGCAGCAAAGAAGTTTTCGACAGGGTCACCGGGGAGCTGTTTTTT.

The CDR3 protein is CASSLDAGGSNQPQHF. CDR3 coding DNA: TGTGCCAGCAGCTTAGATGCAGGGGGAAGCAATCAGCCCCAGCATTTT. The chain employs TRBV7-2 and TRBJ1-5, with 7 bases fitting TRBD1. In germline, CDR1 is SGHTA, CDR2 FQGNSA. The CDR3 is made up of 16 amino acids. Losses at the gene ends were 1 base for V and 1 base for J; bases not matched to a gene: 4. The full variable domain, with the rest looked up from reference TRBV7-2 and TRBJ1-5, is GAGVSQSPSNKVTEKGKDVELRCDPISGHTALYWYRQSLGQGLEFLIYFQGNSAPDKSGLPSDRFSAERTGGSVSTLTIQRTQQEDSAVYLCASSLDAGGSNQPQHFGDGTRLSIL.

The chain combines TRBV29-1 with TRBJ1-1, with 8 nucleotides matching TRBD1. The germline V gene has CDR1 SQVTM and CDR2 ANQGSEA. The CDR3 extends over 12 amino acids. V was pared by 5 bases and J by 4 bases, with 3 bases of the junction left unmatched. CDR3 protein: CSVITGGTEAFF. CDR3 sequence (DNA): TGCAGCGTTATTACAGGGGGCACTGAAGCTTTCTTT.

This clone turned up a few times. The genes are TRBV4-1 and TRBJ1-5, with a tentative D call TRBD1 (5 bases). Germline V gene lookup returns CDR1 MGHRA and CDR2 YSYEKL. CDR3 length: 14 residues. Trimming shortened V by 3 bases and J by 4 bases, and 10 bases separated the two germline ends. The CDR3 is CASSQSGGNQPQHF. The CDR3, as DNA: TGCGCCAGCAGCCAGTCTGGGGGGAATCAGCCCCAGCATTTT.

This clone has only a few counts. The chain links TRBV6-5 to TRBJ2-7; D may be TRBD1 (6 bases). V shed 4 bases and J shed 2 bases, with 12 bases lying between them. The CDR3 runs 14 residues. The germline CDR1 and CDR2 sequences are MNHEY and SVGAGI. The CDR3 protein is CASSSTGTPYEQYF. CDR3 nucleotide sequence: TGTGCCAGCAGTTCGACCGGGACACCCTACGAGCAGTACTTC.

J is TRBJ2-2 and V is TRBV7-8; 7 bases are a match to TRBD2. Germline lookup yields CDR1 SGHVS and CDR2 FQNEAQ. V was clipped by 2 bases and J by 5 bases; unmatched bases: 11. The CDR3 loop spans 17 amino acids. The CDR3 DNA is TGTGCCAGCAGCTTAATGCATGGAGCGGGGAGGACCGGGGAGCTGTTTTTT. Translation gives CASSLMHGAGRTGELFF.

The V call is TRBV6-4, the J call TRBJ2-3; 10 nucleotides match TRBD2. The germline CDR1 and CDR2 sequences are MRHNA and SNTAGT. J gave up 6 bases and V 6 bases, and 6 bases lay outside the gene matches. This CDR3 spans 14 amino acids. The CDR3: CASSPGLALDTQYF. The CDR3 nucleotides are TGTGCCAGCAGCCCGGGACTAGCGTTGGATACGCAGTATTTT.

This chain joins TRBV2 and TRBJ2-7; TRBD2 matches at 10 bases. This CDR3 contains 15 residues. Per the germline V gene, CDR1 is SNHLY and CDR2 is FYNNEI. The ends lost 5 bases at V and 2 bases at J; junction bases unmatched: 6. The CDR3 loop reads CASSYSGGHPYEQYF. CDR3 in DNA: TGTGCCAGCAGTTATAGCGGGGGGCACCCCTACGAGCAGTACTTC.

The CDR3 region is CASSLEGGRNIQYF. CDR3 coding DNA: TGTGCCAGCAGCTTGGAGGGAGGTCGAAACATTCAGTACTTC. The J gene is TRBJ2-4, the V gene TRBV11-2, with D possibly matching TRBD2 (6 bases). The CDR3 is 14 residues long. Trimming removed 3 bases from V and 6 bases from J, with 12 bases in between. Germline lookup yields CDR1 SGHAT and CDR2 FQNNGV.

The chain is built from TRBV6-5 and TRBJ1-5; D is possibly TRBD1 (6 bases). This CDR3 contains 15 residues. V lost 6 bases to trimming and J lost 5 bases, with 17 bases between them. Per the germline V gene, CDR1 is MNHEY and CDR2 is SVGAGI. Written as DNA, the CDR3 is TGTGCCAGCAGAAACACACAGGGAATGGATCAGCCCCAGCATTTT. As protein: CASRNTQGMDQPQHF.

The chain has TRBV4-1 and TRBJ2-7, with 9 bases lining up with TRBD1. Germline V lookup: CDR1 MGHRA, CDR2 YSYEKL. The CDR3 extends over 16 amino acids. The junction had 11 bases not matched to a gene; V was cut back by 4 bases and J by 4 bases. The CDR3 is CASSPVGQGPLYEQYF. CDR3 in DNA: TGCGCCAGCAGCCCGGTCGGACAGGGGCCTTTGTACGAGCAGTACTTC.

A few counts support this clone. J is TRBJ1-6 and V is TRBV6-4; D is ambiguous. Germline loops: CDR1 MRHNA, CDR2 SNTAGT. Trimming removed 0 bases from V and 7 bases from J, with 4 bases in between. The CDR3 extends over 13 amino acids. The CDR3 nucleotides read TGTGCCAGCAGTGACTCGGAGAATTCACCCCTCCACTTT. It encodes CASSDSENSPLHF.

V is TRBV7-8 and J is TRBJ2-1; 9 bases are shared with TRBD2. Per the germline V gene, CDR1 is SGHVS and CDR2 is FQNEAQ. V lost 7 bases and J lost 0; bases outside the gene matches: 13. The CDR3 runs to 18 residues. This CDR3 reads CASNFGLAGSSSYNEQFF. DNA for the CDR3: TGTGCCAGCAATTTCGGGCTAGCGGGAAGTAGCTCCTACAATGAGCAGTTCTTC.

The chain employs TRBV11-2 and TRBJ2-1; 9 positions match TRBD2. Looked up from germline, CDR1 is SGHAT and CDR2 is FQNNGV. The CDR3 consists of 15 residues. Trimming at V came to 1 base and at J to 7 bases, leaving 5 bases not matched to a gene. The CDR3 region has the DNA TGTGCCAGCAGCTTAGTAGCGGGAGAGGTAAATGAGCAGTTCTTC. This encodes CASSLVAGEVNEQFF.

This clone was recorded a few times. The chain combines TRBV2 with TRBJ2-1; a weak D match, TRBD2 (6 bases). This CDR3 is 13 amino acids long. Germline values: CDR1 SNHLY, CDR2 FYNNEI. Trimming cost V 11 bases and J 7 bases, with 18 bases left between them. The CDR3 DNA sequence: TGTGCCGGGAAGACGGGGGAGGTGAATGAGCAGTTCTTC. It is translated as CAGKTGEVNEQFF.

A few counts support this clone. The chain couples TRBV2 to TRBJ2-3; 12 nucleotides match TRBD2. This CDR3 is built from 16 residues. Trimming at V came to 8 bases and at J to 4 bases, leaving 10 bases not matched to a gene. The germline V gene has CDR1 SNHLY and CDR2 FYNNEI. CDR3 sequence (DNA): TGTGCCAGCTACGATCCTAGCGGGGGGGCGTCAGATACGCAGTATTTT. The encoded protein is CASYDPSGGASDTQYF.

This rearrangement joins TRBV19 to TRBJ2-2; D gene ambiguous. The CDR3 consists of 14 residues. The ends were cut back, 0 bases at V and 6 bases at J, with 8 bases in the middle. Germline lookup yields CDR1 LNHDA and CDR2 SQIVND (reference sequence). The CDR3, as DNA: TGTGCCAGTAGTATAGACAGGAAGGCCGGGGAGCTGTTTTTT. It translates to CASSIDRKAGELFF.

This clone has more than one count but fewer than ten. This chain links TRBV5-6 with TRBJ1-2; D gene uncertain. Germline V lookup: CDR1 SGHDT, CDR2 YYEEEE. V lost 1 base, J lost 1 base, and 17 bases lay in between. The CDR3 spans 17 residues. In DNA, the CDR3 is TGTGCCAGCAGCTTGTTGTCTTTGACACGTTTTAACTATGGCTACACCTTC. Protein product: CASSLLSLTRFNYGYTF.

V and J are TRBV21-1 and TRBJ1-4. TRBV21-1 is labeled a pseudogene. The CDR3 runs 18 residues. CDR3 nucleotides: TGTGCCAGCAGCCACGACGGGCAGATTTTTTGGGAGTGCGAAAAACTGTTTTTT. It codes for CASSHDGQIFWECEKLFF.

The CDR3 nucleotides are TGTGCCTGGAGTGGCGAGAGTAGAAACACCATATATTTT. This translates into CAWSGESRNTIYF. V and J are TRBV30 and TRBJ1-3; no clear D. V was clipped by 1 base and J by 5 bases, with 9 bases between them. The germline gives CDR1 GTSNPN, CDR2 SVGIG (reference sequence). This CDR3 region has 13 residues.

The rearrangement joins TRBV5-1 to TRBJ2-1; 8 positions match TRBD2. The CDR3 is made up of 17 amino acids. The ends lost 7 bases at V and 2 bases at J; junction bases unmatched: 14. Germline V gives CDR1 SGHRS, CDR2 YFSETQ. The CDR3 bases are TGCGCCAGCGGCAAACAGTTCGGGGGGGCAGCCTACAATGAGCAGTTCTTC. This sequence encodes CASGKQFGGAAYNEQFF. Filled out from reference TRBV5-1 and TRBJ2-1, the complete variable domain reads KAGVTQTPRYLIKTRGQQVTLSCSPISGHRSVSWYQQTPGQGLQFLFEYFSETQRNKGNFPGRFSGRQFSNSRSEMNVSTLELGDSALYLCASGKQFGGAAYNEQFFGPGTRLTVL.

The rearrangement uses TRBV6-5 and TRBJ2-2; possibly TRBD2 for D (6 bases). The CDR3 length is 15 residues. V shed 0 bases and J shed 4 bases, with 9 bases lying between them. CDR1 is MNHEY, CDR2 SVGAGI, per germline. CDR3 sequence reads: CASSYSTAGTGELFF. CDR3 bases: TGTGCCAGCAGTTACTCGACAGCGGGCACCGGGGAGCTGTTTTTT.

CDR3 loop: CASSSNTLETQYF. CDR3 DNA: TGTGCCAGCAGTTCCAATACTCTGGAGACCCAGTACTTC. The chain recombines TRBV28 with TRBJ2-5; no definite D call. The ends were cut back, 4 bases at V and 5 bases at J, with 11 bases in the middle. Germline CDR1 MDHEN, CDR2 SYDVKM. The CDR3 length is 13 residues.